This T cell receptor (beta chain) was documented in a study of T cell responses to AZD1222 COVID-19 vaccine. Broader study findings: There were mostly white British donors and more females than males, and clonal diversity was possibly underestimated. A reported finding is that nearly half of spike-specific TCRs target unmutated variant regions. Recipients of AZD1222 seropositive at baseline numbered only 6 or 7.

As to this clone: Its antigen is as yet unknown.

CDR3 size: 13 residues. The data were produced by immunoSEQ multiplex PCR, yet TCRdb's version contains in-frame clones alone and is incomplete. The table shows roughly 81,000 clones, with over 75% occurring only once. The chain combines TRBV21-1 with TRBJ1-2. TRBV21-1 is tagged as a pseudogene. Sequenced material: peripheral blood, taken on day 0 of AZD1222 vaccination. The receptor's source is an adult in good health. The chain's CDR3 is CASSKGDNYGYTF. CDR3 in DNA: TGTGCCAGCAGCAAAGGCGACAACTATGGCTACACCTTC.